These 24 T cell receptor beta chains originate from one sample sequenced in a study of blood T cell repertoires in COVID-19. The method was immunoSEQ multiplex PCR; TCRdb's version includes in-frame clones alone and lacks a portion of them. The repertoire holds nearly 350,000 clones, with 87% as singletons. The sequencing sample was made of PBMCs or T cells enriched from blood (not recorded which). The receptor set was obtained from a woman aged 25 to 45 who had recovered from COVID-19.

This clone occurred once. This sequence joins TRBV10-1 and TRBJ2-2, with TRBD1 as a possible D gene (5 bases). The CDR3 sequence is 13 residues long. Per germline, CDR1 WNHNN and CDR2 SYGVQD (reference sequence). V dropped 6 bases and J dropped 7 bases, with 12 bases sitting between them. The CDR3 coding sequence is TGCGCCAGCAGCGTCAGGGCGAGCGGGGAGCTGTTTTTT. This encodes CASSVRASGELFF.

The CDR3 region has the DNA TGTGCCAGCGGAGGGTTAGGGGCTCAGGGTGGGGCCAACGTCCTGACTTTC. Translation gives CASGGLGAQGGANVLTF. The gene calls are TRBV27 and TRBJ2-6, with a tentative D call TRBD2 (6 bases). Per the germline V gene, CDR1 is MNHEY and CDR2 is SMNVEV (reference sequence). The CDR3 has 17 amino acids. The ends were cut back, 8 bases at V and 3 bases at J, with 20 bases in the middle.

The chain combines TRBV3-1 (or the pseudogene TRBV3-2) with TRBJ1-2; 11 positions match TRBD1. This CDR3 has 16 residues. The V segment lost 4 bases and the J segment 4 bases; nucleotides outside the gene matches: 8. Germline V gives CDR1 LGHDT, CDR2 YNNKEL (reference sequence). The CDR3 is CASSRVSGTGGYGYTF. The CDR3 DNA follows: TGTGCCAGCAGCCGCGTATCCGGGACAGGGGGCTATGGCTACACCTTC.

The rearrangement uses TRBV6-5 and TRBJ1-2, with D unresolved. This CDR3 spans 14 amino acids. V was pared by 0 bases and J by 3 bases, with 8 bases between. Germline-derived CDR1 and CDR2 are MNHEY and SVGAGI. The CDR3 DNA reads as TGTGCCAGCAGTTACTCGAGACAAGACTATGGCTACACCTTC. Its protein product is CASSYSRQDYGYTF.

The chain links TRBV28 to TRBJ1-4; no firm D call. The CDR3 has 14 residues. Looked up from germline, CDR1 is MDHEN and CDR2 is SYDVKM. Trimming shortened V by 5 bases and J by 4 bases, and 11 bases separated the two germline ends. The CDR3 sequence is CASSTRNSNEKLFF. The CDR3, as DNA: TGTGCCAGCAGTACACGGAACAGTAATGAAAAACTGTTTTTT.

The V and J genes are TRBV5-1 and TRBJ2-1, with D perhaps TRBD2 (7 bases). Trimming left V 0 bases short and J 6 bases short, with 13 bases between. CDR1 and CDR2 from the germline V gene are SGHRS and YFSETQ. This CDR3 contains 15 residues. CDR3 nucleotide sequence: TGCGCCAGCAGCTTGGACGGGGGGCTCACCAATGAGCAGTTCTTC. It is translated as CASSLDGGLTNEQFF.

This sequence joins TRBV19 and TRBJ1-1, with unresolved D. V was pared by 8 bases and J by 0 bases, with 13 bases between. This CDR3 region has 14 residues. The germline CDR1 and CDR2 sequences are LNHDA and SQIVND (reference sequence). The CDR3 DNA sequence: TGTGCCAGTGGTACGTTACTCATGAACACTGAAGCTTTCTTT. Protein sequence: CASGTLLMNTEAFF.

The J gene is TRBJ2-3, the V gene TRBV5-8; 13 bases are a match to TRBD2. This CDR3 contains 16 residues. Trimming removed 0 bases from V and 6 bases from J; junction bases left unmatched: 4. CDR1 is SGHTS and CDR2 is YDEGEE in the germline V gene. The CDR3 reads CASSLARTSGGDTQYF. The CDR3 DNA reads as TGTGCCAGCAGCTTGGCCCGGACTAGCGGGGGTGATACGCAGTATTTT. Supplemented by reference TRBV5-8 and TRBJ2-3, the full variable domain reads EAGVTQSPTHLIKTRGQQATLRCSPISGHTSVYWYQQALGLGLQFLLWYDEGEERNRGNFPPRFSGRQFPNYSSELNVNALELEDSALYLCASSLARTSGGDTQYFGPGTRLTVL.

Only one count was recorded for this clone. The gene calls are TRBV28 and TRBJ1-4; D is uncertain. This CDR3 is 12 amino acids long. Between the trimmed V and J ends, which lost 5 bases and 5 bases, there was a span of 6 bases. Germline CDR1 reads MDHEN; CDR2 reads SYDVKM. CDR3 region: CASSPENEKLFF. The CDR3 DNA is TGTGCCAGCAGTCCCGAGAATGAAAAACTGTTTTTT.

This clone was detected only once. The J gene is TRBJ2-2, the V gene TRBV3-1 (or the pseudogene TRBV3-2); the match to TRBD1 covers 10 bases. This CDR3 is 20 amino acids long. Trimming at V came to 1 base and at J to 6 bases, leaving 17 bases not matched to a gene. Germline CDR1 reads LGHDT; CDR2 reads YNNKEL (reference sequence). CDR3 loop: CASSQGGQGKLVVPAGELFF. The CDR3 DNA follows: TGTGCCAGCAGCCAAGGGGGACAGGGGAAGTTAGTTGTCCCGGCCGGGGAGCTGTTTTTT.

The chain uses TRBV19 and TRBJ2-2, with D maybe TRBD2 (6 bases). V lost 6 bases, J lost 4 bases, and 18 bases lay in between. Germline V gene sequence: CDR1 LNHDA, CDR2 SQIVND (reference sequence). CDR3 length: 16 amino acids. CDR3 nucleotides: TGTGCCAGTAGGGACCAAGCGGGTAGGGGCACCGGGGAGCTGTTTTTT. Amino acid sequence: CASRDQAGRGTGELFF.

This chain connects TRBV6-1 to TRBJ1-5; D unresolved. Germline V gene lookup returns CDR1 MNHNS and CDR2 SASEGT. Trimming shortened V by 1 base and J by 0 bases, and 10 bases separated the two germline ends. The CDR3 runs 16 residues. As DNA, the CDR3 is TGTGCCAGCAGTGAAGGCAGGTCGTATAGCAATCAGCCCCAGCATTTT. It codes for CASSEGRSYSNQPQHF.

The genes are TRBV5-1 and TRBJ1-4; tentatively, D is TRBD1 (6 bases). This CDR3 region has 15 residues. Per germline, CDR1 SGHRS and CDR2 YFSETQ. With 6 bases removed from V and 0 bases from J, the gap between germline ends came to 12 bases. The CDR3 protein is CASTLTGATNEKLFF. The CDR3 DNA follows: TGCGCCAGCACCCTGACAGGCGCAACTAATGAAAAACTGTTTTTT. The full variable domain, completed using reference TRBV5-1 and TRBJ1-4, is KAGVTQTPRYLIKTRGQQVTLSCSPISGHRSVSWYQQTPGQGLQFLFEYFSETQRNKGNFPGRFSGRQFSNSRSEMNVSTLELGDSALYLCASTLTGATNEKLFFGSGTQLSVL.

This chain joins TRBV5-1 and TRBJ2-7; 9 bases line up with TRBD1. The CDR3 is made up of 14 amino acids. Germline CDR1 is SGHRS and CDR2 is YFSETQ. V dropped 4 bases and J dropped 7; count of bases not matched to a gene: 9. This CDR3 is CASSAGTGLGEQYF. DNA for the CDR3: TGCGCCAGCAGCGCCGGGACAGGGCTCGGTGAGCAGTACTTC.

The chain has TRBV6-5 and TRBJ1-4; D perhaps matches TRBD1 (5 bases). CDR1 MNHEY and CDR2 SVGAGI come from the germline V gene. V gave up 9 bases and J gave up 5 bases, with 13 bases separating them. The CDR3 is 13 residues long. The DNA of the CDR3 is TGTGCCAGTGGACACCGGCAAAATGAAAAACTGTTTTTT. Translating gives CASGHRQNEKLFF.

The V and J genes are TRBV28 and TRBJ2-7, with D perhaps TRBD1 (6 bases). V dropped 6 bases and J dropped 1 base, with 22 bases sitting between them. The CDR3 loop spans 17 amino acids. Germline V lookup: CDR1 MDHEN, CDR2 SYDVKM. This CDR3 reads CASRPPLPGTLSYEQYF. In DNA form, the CDR3 reads TGTGCCAGCAGACCCCCACTACCTGGGACACTTTCCTACGAGCAGTACTTC. The entire variable domain, with the rest obtained from reference TRBV28 and TRBJ2-7, is as follows: DVKVTQSSRYLVKRTGEKVFLECVQDMDHENMFWYRQDPGLGLRLIYFSYDVKMKEKGDIPEGYSVSREKKERFSLILESASTNQTSMYLCASRPPLPGTLSYEQYFGPGTRLTVT.

The rearrangement links TRBV3-1 (or the pseudogene TRBV3-2) to TRBJ1-3, with 8 nucleotides matching TRBD1. Germline trimming cut 4 bases from V and 5 bases from J; bases unmatched to any gene: 4. Per germline, CDR1 LGHDT and CDR2 YNNKEL (reference sequence). The CDR3 totals 14 residues. The CDR3 sequence is CASSPDRGRNTIYF. The DNA for the CDR3 is TGTGCCAGCAGCCCCGACAGGGGTAGAAACACCATATATTTT.

The CDR3 loop is CASSYDATGAGNTIYF. The CDR3 coding sequence is TGTGCCAGCAGTTACGATGCGACAGGGGCTGGAAACACCATATATTTT. V usage is TRBV6-5 and J usage is TRBJ1-3, with TRBD1 identical over 8 bases. The germline V gene encodes CDR1 MNHEY and CDR2 SVGAGI. The V segment lost 2 bases and the J segment 2 bases; nucleotides outside the gene matches: 5. The length of the CDR3 is 16 residues.

This clone was observed a handful of times. This rearrangement joins TRBV19 to TRBJ1-3; tentatively, D is TRBD1 (6 bases). V gave up 4 bases and J gave up 0 bases, with 10 bases separating them. The CDR3 loop spans 15 amino acids. Germline V lookup: CDR1 LNHDA, CDR2 SQIVND (reference sequence). The CDR3 region is CASSTGQRSGNTIYF. The CDR3 DNA reads TGTGCCAGTAGTACGGGACAACGCTCTGGAAACACCATATATTTT. The whole variable domain, filled in from reference TRBV19 and TRBJ1-3, reads DGGITQSPKYLFRKEGQNVTLSCEQNLNHDAMYWYRQDPGQGLRLIYYSQIVNDFQKGDIAEGYSVSREKKESFPLTVTSAQKNPTAFYLCASSTGQRSGNTIYFGEGSWLTVV.

This chain uses TRBV4-1 with TRBJ2-5; weak D call: TRBD2 (7 bases). Germline V gene sequence: CDR1 MGHRA, CDR2 YSYEKL. V lost 6 bases and J 5 bases, leaving 19 bases between the germline ends. This CDR3 region has 15 residues. The CDR3 DNA reads as TGCGCCAGCAGGGGACTATTGGGGGCGCGGGAGACCCAGTACTTC. Protein sequence: CASRGLLGARETQYF.

The chain carries TRBV4-3 and TRBJ2-2; 10 bases are shared with TRBD1. The germline gives CDR1 LGHNA, CDR2 YSLEER. The CDR3 runs 16 residues. V shed 1 base, J shed 4 bases, and the junction held 3 bases outside the gene matches. As DNA, the CDR3 is TGCGCCAGCAGCCAAGGCGGGACAGGGGTCACCGGGGAGCTGTTTTTT. It yields the protein CASSQGGTGVTGELFF.

The chain employs TRBV6-5 and TRBJ1-2, with a possible D match to TRBD1 (6 bases). The CDR3 contains 13 residues. Trimming shortened V by 6 bases and J by 8 bases, and 16 bases separated the two germline ends. The germline CDR1 and CDR2 sequences are MNHEY and SVGAGI. The CDR3 DNA is TGTGCCAGCAGACGAACAGGGATTCGGGGCTACACCTTC. Translated: CASRRTGIRGYTF.

The chain couples TRBV7-9 to TRBJ1-2; D perhaps matches TRBD1 (5 bases). CDR3 length: 14 amino acids. Germline V gene lookup returns CDR1 SEHNR and CDR2 FQNEAQ (reference sequence). Trimming shortened V by 1 base and J by 3 bases, and 9 bases separated the two germline ends. The CDR3 sequence is CASSLVGGDYGYTF. The CDR3, as DNA: TGTGCCAGCAGCTTAGTGGGGGGGGACTATGGCTACACCTTC.

This chain joins TRBV5-1 and TRBJ2-1, with 7 nucleotides matching TRBD1. CDR1 and CDR2 (germline): SGHRS, YFSETQ. V lost 2 bases, J lost 4 bases, and 9 bases stayed unmatched. CDR3 length: 16 amino acids. This chain's CDR3 is CASSFYGQEVYNEQFF. CDR3 DNA sequence: TGCGCCAGCAGCTTTTATGGACAGGAGGTGTACAATGAGCAGTTCTTC.